A single sample gave rise to the 21 T cell receptor beta chains below, sequenced in a study of early T cells in non-severe SARS-CoV-2 infection. TCRdb fed the 5' RACE reads into MiXCR, producing one record per CDR3 protein. The sample holds 88,000 or so distinct CDR3 sequences, about 15% seen once. Source material: whole blood. These receptors originate from an adult who was a healthcare worker with PCR-confirmed SARS-CoV-2 infection or an uninfected control (not recorded which).

The chain employs TRBV7-9 and TRBJ2-1, with D perhaps assigned TRBD1 or TRBD2 (5 bases each). CDR3 size: 21 residues. V shed 5 bases and J shed 7 bases, with 36 bases lying between them. Germline lookup yields CDR1 SEHNR and CDR2 FQNEAQ (reference sequence). CDR3 sequence reads: CASSARLGERRPGNLVNEQFF. The DNA for the CDR3 is TGTGCCAGCAGCGCCCGGTTGGGGGAGCGGAGGCCAGGAAATTTGGTAAATGAGCAGTTCTTC.

The table lists this clonotype with a few counts. The chain joins TRBV29-1 to TRBJ2-1; no definite D call. V lost 5 bases and J 7 bases, leaving 12 bases between the germline ends. Germline loops: CDR1 SQVTM, CDR2 ANQGSEA. CDR3 length: 12 residues. The CDR3 coding sequence is TGCAGCGTTCATCAGGCCACAAATGAGCAGTTCTTC. This codes for CSVHQATNEQFF.

The rearrangement uses TRBV18 and TRBJ1-5; no clear D gene. Germline values: CDR1 KGHSH, CDR2 LQKENI. V lost 4 bases to trimming and J lost 0 bases, with 10 bases between them. The CDR3 sequence is 15 residues long. CDR3 DNA: TGTGCCAGCTCACTCGACGCCCTTAGCAATCAGCCCCAGCATTTT. The encoded protein is CASSLDALSNQPQHF.

This clonotype appeared a few times. The genes are TRBV11-2 and TRBJ2-4; D perhaps matches TRBD2 (6 bases). Trimming took off 5 bases at V and 6 bases at J, with 8 bases between the two ends. Germline CDR1 reads SGHAT; CDR2 reads FQNNGV. This CDR3 contains 12 residues. CDR3 in amino acids: CASSPRGNIQYF. CDR3 in DNA: TGTGCCAGCAGCCCGCGGGGAAACATTCAGTACTTC.

The chain has TRBV6-2 or TRBV6-3 and TRBJ2-3; D possibly matches TRBD1 or TRBD2 (5 bases each). The ends were cut back, 10 bases at V and 6 bases at J, with 17 bases in the middle. This CDR3 has 13 amino acids. Germline CDR1 is MNHEY and CDR2 is SVGEGT. The CDR3 sequence is CATRDQPPDTQYF. The CDR3 coding sequence is TGTGCCACGAGGGACCAACCCCCCGATACGCAGTATTTT.

V is TRBV20-1 and J is TRBJ2-1; TRBD2 matches 10 bases. Germline V gives CDR1 DFQATT, CDR2 SNEGSKA (reference sequence). There are 14 residues in the CDR3. The junction had 4 bases not matched to a gene; V was cut back by 2 bases and J by 6 bases. The CDR3 loop reads CSARLAGGLNEQFF. The CDR3 DNA sequence: TGCAGTGCTAGATTAGCGGGAGGTCTCAATGAGCAGTTCTTC.

The CDR3 bases are TGTGCCAGCAGTTACTCGACGAGTTCTGGGGCCAACGTCCTGACTTTC. This codes for CASSYSTSSGANVLTF. This sequence joins TRBV6-5 and TRBJ2-6, with unresolved D. The CDR3 covers 16 residues. Between the trimmed V and J ends, which lost 0 bases and 1 base, there was a span of 7 bases. Germline CDR1 is MNHEY and CDR2 is SVGAGI.

This clonotype has more than one count but fewer than ten. This rearrangement joins TRBV19 to TRBJ1-5, with unresolved D. With 1 base removed from V and 10 bases from J, the gap between germline ends came to 14 bases. The CDR3 is made up of 14 amino acids. CDR1 is LNHDA and CDR2 is SQIVND in the germline V gene (reference sequence). The CDR3 DNA follows: TGTGCCAGTAGTATAGGGAGCCTTTACAGCCCCCAGCATTTT. It translates to CASSIGSLYSPQHF.

The J gene is TRBJ2-7, the V gene TRBV25-1; 10 bases line up with TRBD1. This CDR3 has 12 residues. In germline, CDR1 is MGHDK, CDR2 SYGVNS. The V segment lost 11 bases and the J segment 3 bases; nucleotides outside the gene matches: 4. Here the CDR3 reads CAAGQGDYEQYF. CDR3 sequence (DNA): TGTGCCGCCGGACAGGGGGACTACGAGCAGTACTTC.

This clonotype was counted a few times. The rearrangement joins TRBV20-1 to TRBJ2-3; D gene uncertain. Trimming stripped 6 bases from V and 6 bases from J, with 22 bases between. This CDR3 is built from 15 residues. From germline, CDR1 is DFQATT and CDR2 SNEGSKA (reference sequence). This CDR3 reads CSAGPLKSAVDTQYF. The CDR3 DNA sequence: TGCAGTGCCGGACCGCTTAAGTCAGCTGTGGATACGCAGTATTTT.

This clonotype occurred a few times. CDR3 amino acids: CASSYRGDTYEQYF. In DNA, the CDR3 is TGTGCCAGCAGCTACAGGGGGGACACCTACGAGCAGTACTTC. V and J are TRBV27 and TRBJ2-7; 8 bases agree with TRBD1. Germline V lookup: CDR1 MNHEY, CDR2 SMNVEV (reference sequence). J lost 2 bases, V lost 6 bases, and 6 bases had no gene match. The CDR3 sequence is 14 residues long.

The rearrangement links TRBV10-3 to TRBJ1-1, with D uncertain. V was pared by 4 bases and J by 4 bases, with 10 bases between. Germline V gives CDR1 ENHRY, CDR2 SYGVKD. The CDR3 consists of 13 residues. The CDR3 DNA is TGTGCCATCAGTGGCCCGGGCGGCACTGAAGCTTTCTTT. It codes for CAISGPGGTEAFF.

In this sample, this clonotype turned up a few times. This rearrangement joins TRBV12-3 or TRBV12-4 to TRBJ1-2, with D unresolved. The V and J ends lost 8 bases and 7 bases respectively, with 8 bases between them. This CDR3 has 10 amino acids. The CDR3 DNA follows: TGTGCCAGCCAATGGGGTGGCTACACCTTC. It is translated as CASQWGGYTF.

V gene TRBV6-6 combines with J gene TRBJ1-5; D remains ambiguous. Germline values: CDR1 MNHNY, CDR2 SVGAGI (reference sequence). CDR3 length: 12 residues. Trimming took off 6 bases at V and 0 bases at J, with 3 bases between the two ends. The CDR3 coding sequence is TGTGCCAGCAGGAATAGCAATCAGCCCCAGCATTTT. As protein: CASRNSNQPQHF.

This clonotype was seen a handful of times. The chain joins TRBV7-6 to TRBJ2-7; 8 bases fit TRBD2. Trimming at V came to 5 bases and at J to 3 bases, leaving 9 bases not matched to a gene. Looked up from germline, CDR1 is SGHVS and CDR2 is FNYEAQ. CDR3 length: 15 amino acids. CDR3 nucleotide sequence: TGTGCCAGCAGCCCGGGGGGGCTAGCGAGCTACGAGCAGTACTTC. Translating gives CASSPGGLASYEQYF. The whole variable domain, remainder taken from reference TRBV7-6 and TRBJ2-7, is GAGVSQSPRYKVTKRGQDVALRCDPISGHVSLYWYRQALGQGPEFLTYFNYEAQQDKSGLPNDRFSAERPEGSISTLTIQRTEQRDSAMYRCASSPGGLASYEQYFGPGTRLTVT.

This clonotype was detected many times. This chain connects TRBV20-1 to TRBJ2-7; D is undetermined. The CDR3 has 12 residues. From germline, CDR1 is DFQATT and CDR2 SNEGSKA (reference sequence). Trimming cost V 3 bases and J 2 bases, with 8 bases left between them. The CDR3 DNA follows: TGCAGTGCTAGCGTTCGACCCTACGAGCAGTACTTC. This translates into CSASVRPYEQYF.

The chain recombines TRBV19 with TRBJ2-3, with TRBD2 identical over 7 bases. V lost 7 bases to trimming and J lost 5 bases; unmatched junction nucleotides: 6. CDR1 and CDR2 from the germline V gene are LNHDA and SQIVND (reference sequence). The CDR3 covers 13 residues. CDR3 nucleotides: TGTGCCAGTAAGGCGGGAGTGGAAGATACGCAGTATTTT. This encodes CASKAGVEDTQYF.

The J gene is TRBJ2-1, the V gene TRBV18; D perhaps matches TRBD1 (6 bases). The CDR3 totals 14 residues. Trimming shortened V by 3 bases and J by 10 bases, and 16 bases separated the two germline ends. Germline lookup yields CDR1 KGHSH and CDR2 LQKENI. CDR3 sequence: CASSPGAQINEQFF. In DNA form, the CDR3 reads TGTGCCAGCTCACCGGGGGCGCAGATCAACGAGCAGTTCTTC.

This clonotype was recorded at least ten times. The chain employs TRBV7-2 and TRBJ2-5, with 7 bases matching TRBD2. Germline V CDR1 and CDR2: SGHTA, FQGNSA. The CDR3 is 14 residues long. Trimming at V came to 2 bases and at J to 3 bases, leaving 3 bases not matched to a gene. The CDR3 nucleotides read TGTGCCAGCAGCTTACGTCGGGGGGAAGAGACCCAGTACTTC. This translates into CASSLRRGEETQYF.

This clonotype was counted at least ten times. V gene TRBV6-2 or TRBV6-3 combines with J gene TRBJ2-1; TRBD2 aligns across 7 bases. The J segment lost 8 bases and the V segment lost 6 bases, leaving 7 bases of the junction unmatched. Germline assignment: CDR1 MNHEY and CDR2 SVGEGT. The CDR3 sequence is 13 residues long. CDR3 region: CASRPRLAYEQFF. The CDR3 coding sequence is TGTGCCAGCAGGCCCCGACTAGCTTATGAGCAGTTCTTC.

This clonotype occurred a few times. The chain combines TRBV25-1 with TRBJ2-2, with 8 bases fitting TRBD2. This CDR3 spans 13 amino acids. With 6 bases clipped from V and 7 bases from J, the junction kept 4 bases outside the gene matches. Germline CDR1 MGHDK, CDR2 SYGVNS. This CDR3 reads CASRQLAVGELFF. In nucleotides, the CDR3 is TGTGCCAGCAGACAACTAGCGGTCGGGGAGCTGTTTTTT.